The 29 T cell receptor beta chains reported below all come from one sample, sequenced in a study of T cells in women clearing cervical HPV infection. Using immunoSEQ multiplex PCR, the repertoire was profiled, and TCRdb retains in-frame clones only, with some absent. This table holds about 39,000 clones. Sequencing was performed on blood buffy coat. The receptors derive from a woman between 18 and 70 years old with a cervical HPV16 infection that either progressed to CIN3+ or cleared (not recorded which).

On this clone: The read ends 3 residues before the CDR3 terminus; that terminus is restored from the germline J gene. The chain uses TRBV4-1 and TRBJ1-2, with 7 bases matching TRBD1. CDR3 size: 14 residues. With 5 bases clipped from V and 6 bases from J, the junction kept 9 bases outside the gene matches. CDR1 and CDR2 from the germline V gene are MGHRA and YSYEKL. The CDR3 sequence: CASSYVTGSDGYTF. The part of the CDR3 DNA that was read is TGCGCCAGCAGCTATGTGACAGGGTCGGATGGC.

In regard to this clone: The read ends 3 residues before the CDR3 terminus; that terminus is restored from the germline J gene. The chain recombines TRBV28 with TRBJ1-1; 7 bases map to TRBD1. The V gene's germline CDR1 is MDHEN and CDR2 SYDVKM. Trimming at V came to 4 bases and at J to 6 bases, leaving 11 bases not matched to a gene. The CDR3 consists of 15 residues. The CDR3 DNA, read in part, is TGTGCCAGCAGTTCCCTGGGACAGTCCAAACCTGAA. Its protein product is CASSSLGQSKPE. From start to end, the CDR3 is CASSSLGQSKPEAFF.

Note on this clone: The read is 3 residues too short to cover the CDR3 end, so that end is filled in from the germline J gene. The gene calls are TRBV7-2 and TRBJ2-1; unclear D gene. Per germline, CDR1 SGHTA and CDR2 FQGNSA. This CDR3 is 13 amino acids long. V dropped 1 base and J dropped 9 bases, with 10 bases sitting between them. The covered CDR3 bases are TGTGCCAGCAGCTTAGGCCCGGTCGCTGAG. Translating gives CASSLGPVAE. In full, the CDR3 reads CASSLGPVAEQFF.

The DNA read from the CDR3 is TGCAGTGCTTCGACTCTCTTTAACGATGAG. Amino acids: CSASTLFNDE. The entire CDR3 sequence reads CSASTLFNDEQFF. The rearrangement joins TRBV20-1 to TRBJ2-1; D unresolved. The read terminates 3 residues ahead of where the CDR3 ends, so the germline J gene completes it. The germline CDR1 and CDR2 sequences are DFQATT and SNEGSKA (reference sequence). This CDR3 region has 13 residues. V shed 5 bases and J shed 8 bases, with 16 bases lying between them.

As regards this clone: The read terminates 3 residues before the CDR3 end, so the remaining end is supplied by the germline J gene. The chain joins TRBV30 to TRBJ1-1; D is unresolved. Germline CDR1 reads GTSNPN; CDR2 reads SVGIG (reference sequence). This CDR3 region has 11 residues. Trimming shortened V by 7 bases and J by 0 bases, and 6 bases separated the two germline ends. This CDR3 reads CAFGLNTEAFF. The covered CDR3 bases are TGTGCCTTTGGGCTGAACACTGAA.

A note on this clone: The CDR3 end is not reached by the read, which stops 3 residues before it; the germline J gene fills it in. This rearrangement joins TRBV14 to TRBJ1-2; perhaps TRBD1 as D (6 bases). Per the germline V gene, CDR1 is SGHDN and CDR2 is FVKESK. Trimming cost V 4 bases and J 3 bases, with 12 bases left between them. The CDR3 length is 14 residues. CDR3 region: CASSPGRGYYGYTF. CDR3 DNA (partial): TGTGCCAGCAGCCCGGGTAGGGGGTACTATGGC.

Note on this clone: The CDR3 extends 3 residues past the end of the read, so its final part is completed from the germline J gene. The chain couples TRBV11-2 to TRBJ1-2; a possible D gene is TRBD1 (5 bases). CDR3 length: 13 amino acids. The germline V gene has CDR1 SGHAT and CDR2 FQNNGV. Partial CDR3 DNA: TGTGCCAGCAGCTTAAGTCTTGGGGCCGAC. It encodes CASSLSLGAD. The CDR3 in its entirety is CASSLSLGADYTF.

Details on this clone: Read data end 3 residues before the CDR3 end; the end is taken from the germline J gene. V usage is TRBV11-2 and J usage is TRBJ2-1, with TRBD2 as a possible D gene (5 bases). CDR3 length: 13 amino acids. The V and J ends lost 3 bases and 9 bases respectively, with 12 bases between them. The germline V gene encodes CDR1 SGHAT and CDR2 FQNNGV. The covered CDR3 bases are TGTGCCAGCAGCTTCTACGGGGTGGCTGAG. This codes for CASSFYGVAE. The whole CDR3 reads CASSFYGVAEQFF.

CDR3 bases read: TGCAGTGCTAGAGATCCCAATACAGGGGCGACTGAA. Protein sequence: CSARDPNTGATE. The entire CDR3 sequence reads CSARDPNTGATEAFF. This chain links TRBV20-1 with TRBJ1-1; 7 bases map to TRBD1. The CDR3 extends 3 residues past the end of the read, so its final part is completed from the germline J gene. Germline V gives CDR1 DFQATT, CDR2 SNEGSKA (reference sequence). CDR3 size: 15 residues. V shed 0 bases, J shed 5 bases, and the junction held 9 bases outside the gene matches.

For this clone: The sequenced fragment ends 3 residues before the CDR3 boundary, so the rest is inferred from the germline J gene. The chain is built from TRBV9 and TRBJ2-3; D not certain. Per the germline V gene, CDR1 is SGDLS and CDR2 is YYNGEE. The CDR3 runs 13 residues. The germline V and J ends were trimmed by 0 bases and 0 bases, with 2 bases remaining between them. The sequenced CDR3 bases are TGTGCCAGCAGCGTAGCTAGCACAGATACG. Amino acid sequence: CASSVASTDT. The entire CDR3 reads CASSVASTDTQYF.

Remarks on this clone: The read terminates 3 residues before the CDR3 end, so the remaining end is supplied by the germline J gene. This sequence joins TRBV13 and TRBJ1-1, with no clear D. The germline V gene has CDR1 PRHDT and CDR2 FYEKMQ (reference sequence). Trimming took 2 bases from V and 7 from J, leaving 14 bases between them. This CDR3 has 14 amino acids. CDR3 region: CASSLRSMILEAFF. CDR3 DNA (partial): TGTGCCAGCAGCTTAAGGTCGATGATCCTTGAA.

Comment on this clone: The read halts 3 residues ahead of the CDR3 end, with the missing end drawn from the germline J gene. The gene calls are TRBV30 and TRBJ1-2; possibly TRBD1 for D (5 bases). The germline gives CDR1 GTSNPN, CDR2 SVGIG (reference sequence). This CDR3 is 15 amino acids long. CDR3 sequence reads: CAWGRGGSSTDTYTF. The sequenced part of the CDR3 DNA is TGTGCCTGGGGCCGGGGGGGGTCGAGCACAGATACC.

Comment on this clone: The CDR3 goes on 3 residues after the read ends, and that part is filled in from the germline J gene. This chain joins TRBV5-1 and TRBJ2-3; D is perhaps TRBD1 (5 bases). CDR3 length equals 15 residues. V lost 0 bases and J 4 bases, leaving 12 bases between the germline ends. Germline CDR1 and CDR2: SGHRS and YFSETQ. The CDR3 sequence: CASSLEGRNPDTQYF. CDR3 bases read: TGCGCCAGCAGCTTGGAGGGGCGAAATCCAGATACG.

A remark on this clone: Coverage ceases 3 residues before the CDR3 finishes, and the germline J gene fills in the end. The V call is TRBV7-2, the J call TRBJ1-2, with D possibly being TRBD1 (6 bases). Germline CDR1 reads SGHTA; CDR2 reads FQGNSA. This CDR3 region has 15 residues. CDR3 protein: CASSLQTGFSYDYTF. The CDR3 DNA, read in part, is TGTGCCAGCAGCTTACAGACAGGTTTCTCCTACGAC.

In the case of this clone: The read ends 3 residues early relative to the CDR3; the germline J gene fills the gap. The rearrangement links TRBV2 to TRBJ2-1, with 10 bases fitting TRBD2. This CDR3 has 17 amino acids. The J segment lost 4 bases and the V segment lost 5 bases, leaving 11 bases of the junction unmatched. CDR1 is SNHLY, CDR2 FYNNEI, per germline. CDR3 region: CASSNLLAGEWYNEQFF. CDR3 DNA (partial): TGTGCCAGCAGTAACCTCCTAGCGGGAGAATGGTACAATGAG.

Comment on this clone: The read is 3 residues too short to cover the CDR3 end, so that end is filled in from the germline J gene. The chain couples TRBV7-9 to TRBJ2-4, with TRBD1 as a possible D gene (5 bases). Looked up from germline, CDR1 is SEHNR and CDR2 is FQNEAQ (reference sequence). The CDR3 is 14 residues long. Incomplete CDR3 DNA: TGTGCCAGCAGCTTAGCGGGCAGGGCCAGTGGT. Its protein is CASSLAGRASG. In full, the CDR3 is CASSLAGRASGQYF.

CDR3 protein: CASSLSGSSHEQYF. The CDR3 DNA, read in part, is TGTGCCAGCAGCTTATCGGGGAGTTCCCACGAG. J is TRBJ2-7 and V is TRBV13, with a tentative D call TRBD2 (5 bases). The read finishes 3 residues shy of the CDR3 end, and the germline J gene is used to complete it. This CDR3 has 14 amino acids. CDR1 PRHDT and CDR2 FYEKMQ come from the germline V gene (reference sequence). The germline V and J ends were trimmed by 2 bases and 5 bases, with 13 bases remaining between them.

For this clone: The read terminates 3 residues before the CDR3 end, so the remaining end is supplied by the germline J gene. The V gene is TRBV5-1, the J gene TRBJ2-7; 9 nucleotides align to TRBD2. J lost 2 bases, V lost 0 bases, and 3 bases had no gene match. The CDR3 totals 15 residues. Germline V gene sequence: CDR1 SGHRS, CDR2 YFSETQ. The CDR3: CASSLVASGAYEQYF. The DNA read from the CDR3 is TGCGCCAGCAGCTTGGTAGCTAGCGGGGCCTACGAG.

The covered CDR3 bases are TGTGCCAGCAGCTTGGGGACAGCGAATGAAAAA. Residues: CASSLGTANEK. The CDR3 in full is CASSLGTANEKLFF. V usage is TRBV7-9 and J usage is TRBJ1-4, with 7 bases matching TRBD1. The CDR3 goes on 3 residues after the read ends, and that part is filled in from the germline J gene. CDR3 length equals 14 residues. Losses at the gene ends were 3 bases for V and 5 bases for J; bases not matched to a gene: 3. CDR1 and CDR2 (germline): SEHNR, FQNEAQ (reference sequence).

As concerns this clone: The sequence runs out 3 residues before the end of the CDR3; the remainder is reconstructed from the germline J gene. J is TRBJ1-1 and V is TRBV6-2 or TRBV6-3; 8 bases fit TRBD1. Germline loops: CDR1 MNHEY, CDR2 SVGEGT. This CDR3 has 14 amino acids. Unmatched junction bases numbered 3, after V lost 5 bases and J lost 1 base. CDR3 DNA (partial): TGTGCCAGCAGTAGGGACAGGTGGAACACTGAA. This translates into CASSRDRWNTE. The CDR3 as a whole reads CASSRDRWNTEAFF.

CDR3 bases read: TGTGCCAGTAGTGGAGCGTACAGGGGGCGAACCAAAAACATT. Translation: CASSGAYRGRTKNI. The whole CDR3 protein is CASSGAYRGRTKNIQYF. The V gene is TRBV19, the J gene TRBJ2-4; 9 bases are shared with TRBD1. The sequenced fragment ends 3 residues before the CDR3 boundary, so the rest is inferred from the germline J gene. Looked up from germline, CDR1 is LNHDA and CDR2 is SQIVND (reference sequence). V shed 5 bases, J shed 2 bases, and the junction held 10 bases outside the gene matches. This CDR3 is built from 17 residues.

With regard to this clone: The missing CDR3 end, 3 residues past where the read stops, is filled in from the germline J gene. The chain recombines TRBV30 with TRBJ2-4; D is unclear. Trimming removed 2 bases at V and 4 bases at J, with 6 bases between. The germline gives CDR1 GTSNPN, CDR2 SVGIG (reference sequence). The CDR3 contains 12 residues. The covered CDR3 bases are TGTGCCTGGAGTAGAAGGAAAAACATT. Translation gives CAWSRRKNI. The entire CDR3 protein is CAWSRRKNIQYF.

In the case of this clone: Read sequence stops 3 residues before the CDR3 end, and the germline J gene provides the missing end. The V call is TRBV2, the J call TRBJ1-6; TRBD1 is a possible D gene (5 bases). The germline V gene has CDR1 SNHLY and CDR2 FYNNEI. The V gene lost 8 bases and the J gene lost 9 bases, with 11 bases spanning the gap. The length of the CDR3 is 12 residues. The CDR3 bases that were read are TGTGCCAGCCGACCCAGGGTTTCACCC. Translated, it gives CASRPRVSP. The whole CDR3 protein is CASRPRVSPLHF.

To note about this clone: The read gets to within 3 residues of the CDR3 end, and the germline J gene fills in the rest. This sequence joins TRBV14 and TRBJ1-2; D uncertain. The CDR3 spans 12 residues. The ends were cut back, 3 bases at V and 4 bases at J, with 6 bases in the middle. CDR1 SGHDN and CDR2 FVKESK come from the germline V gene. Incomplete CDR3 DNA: TGTGCCAGCAGCCACCTTCCCTATGGC. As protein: CASSHLPYG. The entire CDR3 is CASSHLPYGYTF.

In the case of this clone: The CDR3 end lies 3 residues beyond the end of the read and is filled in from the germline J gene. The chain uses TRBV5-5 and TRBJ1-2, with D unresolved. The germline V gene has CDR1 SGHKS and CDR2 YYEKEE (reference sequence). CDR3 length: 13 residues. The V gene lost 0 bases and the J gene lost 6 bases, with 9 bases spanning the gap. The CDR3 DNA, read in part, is TGTGCCAGCAGCTTGGAACAGCCTAATGGC. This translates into CASSLEQPNG. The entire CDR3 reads CASSLEQPNGYTF.

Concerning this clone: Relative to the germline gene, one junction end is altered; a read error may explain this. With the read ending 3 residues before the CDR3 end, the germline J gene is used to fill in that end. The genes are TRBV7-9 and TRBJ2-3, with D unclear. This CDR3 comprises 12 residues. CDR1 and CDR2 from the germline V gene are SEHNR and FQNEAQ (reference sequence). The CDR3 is CSSSYSTDTQYF. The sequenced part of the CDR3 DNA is TGTTCCAGCAGTTATAGCACAGATACG.

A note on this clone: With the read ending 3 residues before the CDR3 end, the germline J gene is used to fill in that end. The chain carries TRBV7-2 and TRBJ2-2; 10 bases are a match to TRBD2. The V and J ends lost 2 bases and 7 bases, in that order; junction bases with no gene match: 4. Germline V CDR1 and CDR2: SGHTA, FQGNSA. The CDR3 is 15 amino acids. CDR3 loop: CASSLYTSGIGELFF. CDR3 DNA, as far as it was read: TGTGCCAGCAGCTTATACACTAGCGGGATCGGGGAG.

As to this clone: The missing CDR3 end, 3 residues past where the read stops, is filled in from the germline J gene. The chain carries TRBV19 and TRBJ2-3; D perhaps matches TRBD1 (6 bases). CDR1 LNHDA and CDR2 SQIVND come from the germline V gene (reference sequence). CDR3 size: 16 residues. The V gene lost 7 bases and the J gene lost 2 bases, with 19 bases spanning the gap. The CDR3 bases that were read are TGTGCCAGTAAAGGCCTGGACAGCCCTTTCACAGATACG. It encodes CASKGLDSPFTDT. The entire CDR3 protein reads CASKGLDSPFTDTQYF.

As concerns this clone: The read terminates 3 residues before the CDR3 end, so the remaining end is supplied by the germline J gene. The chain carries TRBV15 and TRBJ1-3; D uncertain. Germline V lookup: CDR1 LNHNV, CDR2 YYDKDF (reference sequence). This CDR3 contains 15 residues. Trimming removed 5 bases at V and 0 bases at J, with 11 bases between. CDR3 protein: CATSRNRNSGNTIYF. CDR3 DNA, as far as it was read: TGTGCCACCAGCCGGAACAGAAACTCTGGAAACACC.